This TCR beta chain originates from a study of T cell repertoires in aging, cancer and after chemotherapy. Only a few counts were recorded for this clonotype. There are 18 residues in the CDR3. CDR1 and CDR2 (germline): SEHNR, FQNEAQ (reference sequence). With V trimmed by 6 bases and J by 3 bases, 10 bases remained unmatched. Peripheral blood genomic DNA, not sorted cells or RNA, was the template. TRB rearrangements spanning V, D and J were amplified using mixed TRB-A/B primers. TCRdb analysed the multiplex PCR reads with MiXCR anew, one entry per CDR3 protein. The sample has over 3,000 distinct CDR3 sequences; roughly 40% are singletons.

The TCR was taken from a human donor in good health. Sequencing input: blood. This chain joins TRBV7-9 and TRBJ2-2; 13 bases fit TRBD2. The CDR3 loop reads CASRAGRLAGGHTGELFF. CDR3 in DNA: TGTGCCAGCAGAGCAGGCCGACTAGCGGGGGGCCACACCGGGGAGCTGTTTTTT.